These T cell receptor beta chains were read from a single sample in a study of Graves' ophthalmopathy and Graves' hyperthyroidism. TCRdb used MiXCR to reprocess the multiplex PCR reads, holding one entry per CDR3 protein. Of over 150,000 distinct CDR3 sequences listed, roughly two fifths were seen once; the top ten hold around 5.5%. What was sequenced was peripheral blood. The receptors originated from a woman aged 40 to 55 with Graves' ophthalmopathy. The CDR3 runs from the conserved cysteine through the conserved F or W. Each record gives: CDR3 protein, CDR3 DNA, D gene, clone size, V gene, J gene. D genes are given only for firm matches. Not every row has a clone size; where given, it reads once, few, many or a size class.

CDR3aa: CASSARGLSNQPQHF
CDR3nt: TGTGCCAGTAGTGCTCGAGGGTTAAGCAATCAGCCCCAGCATTTT
d_gene: NA
abundance: many
v_gene: TRBV19
j_gene: TRBJ1-5

CDR3aa: CASSESNQPQHF
CDR3nt: TGTGCCAGCAGTGAAAGCAATCAGCCCCAGCATTTT
d_gene: NA
abundance: many
v_gene: TRBV28
j_gene: TRBJ1-5

CDR3aa: CASSSNGYYGYTF
CDR3nt: TGTGCCAGCAGCTCGAACGGGTACTATGGCTACACCTTC
d_gene: NA
abundance: many
v_gene: TRBV19
j_gene: TRBJ1-2

CDR3aa: CAWSGPGQVYGYTF
CDR3nt: TGTGCCTGGAGTGGTCCGGGACAAGTCTATGGCTACACCTTC
d_gene: NA
abundance: many
v_gene: TRBV30
j_gene: TRBJ1-2

CDR3aa: CSARDRLKWSSNQPQHF
CDR3nt: TGCAGTGCTAGAGATCGACTAAAATGGAGTAGCAATCAGCCCCAGCATTTT
d_gene: NA
abundance: many
v_gene: TRBV20-1
j_gene: TRBJ1-5

CDR3aa: CSVGGRGIQYF
CDR3nt: TGCAGCGTTGGGGGGAGGGGGATTCAGTACTTC
d_gene: NA
abundance: many
v_gene: TRBV29-1
j_gene: TRBJ2-4

CDR3aa: CASSVDPRTGNTIYF
CDR3nt: TGTGCCAGCAGCGTCGACCCACGGACTGGAAACACCATATATTTT
d_gene: NA
abundance: many
v_gene: TRBV9
j_gene: TRBJ1-3

CDR3aa: CASTNLWQTKAFF
CDR3nt: TGTGCCAGCACCAACCTCTGGCAGACGAAAGCTTTCTTT
d_gene: NA
abundance: NA
v_gene: TRBV2
j_gene: TRBJ1-1

CDR3aa: CASISGTGHYEQYF
CDR3nt: TGTGCCAGCATCAGCGGGACAGGCCACTACGAGCAGTACTTC
d_gene: NA
abundance: NA
v_gene: TRBV6-2/TRBV6-3
j_gene: TRBJ2-7

CDR3aa: CASSPRQGANEGIQYF
CDR3nt: TGTGCCAGCAGCCCTCGACAGGGGGCGAACGAGGGCATTCAGTACTTC
d_gene: TRBD1
abundance: once
v_gene: TRBV7-2
j_gene: TRBJ2-4

CDR3aa: CASSLAQGAFGEQYF
CDR3nt: TGTGCCAGCAGTTTAGCCCAGGGCGCCTTTGGAGAGCAGTACTTC
d_gene: NA
abundance: NA
v_gene: TRBV12-3/TRBV12-4
j_gene: TRBJ2-7

CDR3aa: CASSPLPGLFYEQYF
CDR3nt: TGTGCCAGCAGCCCCCTTCCGGGACTATTCTACGAGCAGTACTTC
d_gene: TRBD2
abundance: many
v_gene: TRBV7-8
j_gene: TRBJ2-7

CDR3aa: CASSQGRENTEAFF
CDR3nt: TGTGCCAGCAGCCAAGGCAGGGAGAACACTGAAGCTTTCTTT
d_gene: NA
abundance: many
v_gene: TRBV7-6
j_gene: TRBJ1-1

CDR3aa: CASLGQYSNQPQHF
CDR3nt: TGTGCCAGCTTGGGACAGTATAGCAATCAGCCCCAGCATTTT
d_gene: TRBD1
abundance: many
v_gene: TRBV28
j_gene: TRBJ1-5

CDR3aa: CSVVNSGTYEQYF
CDR3nt: TGCAGTGTTGTGAATAGCGGAACCTACGAGCAGTACTTC
d_gene: NA
abundance: once
v_gene: TRBV20-1
j_gene: TRBJ2-7

CDR3aa: CASSFGGETQYF
CDR3nt: TGTGCCAGCAGTTTTGGGGGAGAGACCCAGTACTTC
d_gene: NA
abundance: many
v_gene: TRBV12-3/TRBV12-4
j_gene: TRBJ2-5

CDR3aa: CAISDDTVGNEQYF
CDR3nt: TGTGCCATCAGTGACGATACGGTCGGGAACGAGCAGTACTTC
d_gene: NA
abundance: many
v_gene: TRBV10-3
j_gene: TRBJ2-7

CDR3aa: CASSETNEQYF
CDR3nt: TGTGCCAGCAGTGAGACTAACGAGCAGTACTTC
d_gene: NA
abundance: few
v_gene: TRBV2
j_gene: TRBJ2-7

CDR3aa: CAWSVGLRNTEAFF
CDR3nt: TGTGCCTGGAGTGTAGGGCTCAGGAACACTGAAGCTTTCTTT
d_gene: NA
abundance: many
v_gene: TRBV30
j_gene: TRBJ1-1

CDR3aa: CASTKIQGLTTGELFF
CDR3nt: TGTGCCAGCACCAAAATACAGGGGCTTACGACCGGGGAGCTGTTTTTT
d_gene: TRBD1
abundance: many
v_gene: TRBV6-1
j_gene: TRBJ2-2

CDR3aa: CSARAAGRDLYGYTF
CDR3nt: TGCAGTGCTAGAGCGGCAGGGAGGGACCTATATGGCTACACCTTC
d_gene: NA
abundance: many
v_gene: TRBV20-1
j_gene: TRBJ1-2

CDR3aa: CSASTGGHGYTF
CDR3nt: TGCAGTGCTTCGACAGGGGGCCATGGCTACACCTTC
d_gene: TRBD1
abundance: many
v_gene: TRBV20-1
j_gene: TRBJ1-2

CDR3aa: CASRGDRPNTEAFF
CDR3nt: TGTGCCAGCAGGGGGGACAGACCAAACACTGAAGCTTTCTTT
d_gene: TRBD1
abundance: many
v_gene: TRBV28
j_gene: TRBJ1-1

CDR3aa: CATSSVAETQYF
CDR3nt: TGTGCCACCAGTTCTGTGGCGGAGACCCAGTACTTC
d_gene: NA
abundance: NA
v_gene: TRBV24-1
j_gene: TRBJ2-5

CDR3aa: CASSFPITGGGYTGELFF
CDR3nt: TGTGCCAGCAGCTTTCCGATAACAGGGGGAGGCTACACCGGGGAGCTGTTTTTT
d_gene: TRBD1
abundance: many
v_gene: TRBV13
j_gene: TRBJ2-2

CDR3aa: CASSLGGAGGPLHF
CDR3nt: TGTGCCAGCAGCTTAGGGGGGGCAGGGGGCCCCCTCCACTTT
d_gene: TRBD1
abundance: NA
v_gene: TRBV7-8
j_gene: TRBJ1-6